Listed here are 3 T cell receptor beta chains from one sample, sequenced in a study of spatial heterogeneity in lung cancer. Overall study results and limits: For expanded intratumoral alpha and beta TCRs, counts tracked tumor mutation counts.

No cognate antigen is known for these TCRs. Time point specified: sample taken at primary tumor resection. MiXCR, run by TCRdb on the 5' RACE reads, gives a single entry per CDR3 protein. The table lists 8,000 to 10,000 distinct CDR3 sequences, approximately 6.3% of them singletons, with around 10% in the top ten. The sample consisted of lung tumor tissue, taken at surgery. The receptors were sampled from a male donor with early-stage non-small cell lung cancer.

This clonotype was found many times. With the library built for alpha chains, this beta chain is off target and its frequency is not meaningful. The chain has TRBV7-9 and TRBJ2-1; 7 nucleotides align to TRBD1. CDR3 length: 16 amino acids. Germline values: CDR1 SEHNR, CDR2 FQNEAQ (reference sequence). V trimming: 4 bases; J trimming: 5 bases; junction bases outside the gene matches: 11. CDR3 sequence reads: CASSSSTGSRNNEQFF. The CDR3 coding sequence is TGTGCCAGCAGCTCGTCGACAGGGAGTAGGAACAATGAGCAGTTCTTC.

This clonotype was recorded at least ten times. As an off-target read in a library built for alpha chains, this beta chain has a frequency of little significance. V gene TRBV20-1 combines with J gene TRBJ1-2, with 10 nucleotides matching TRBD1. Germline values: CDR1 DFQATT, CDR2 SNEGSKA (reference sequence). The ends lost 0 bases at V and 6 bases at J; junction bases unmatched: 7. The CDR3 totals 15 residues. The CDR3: CSARDPTGGVNGYTF. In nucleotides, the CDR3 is TGCAGTGCTAGAGACCCGACAGGGGGCGTTAATGGCTACACCTTC.

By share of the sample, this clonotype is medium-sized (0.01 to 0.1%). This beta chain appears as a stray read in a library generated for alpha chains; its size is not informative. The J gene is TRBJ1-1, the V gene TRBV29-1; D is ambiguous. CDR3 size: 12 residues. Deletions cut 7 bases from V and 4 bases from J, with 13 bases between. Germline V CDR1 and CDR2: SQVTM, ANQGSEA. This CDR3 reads CSAGVPGTEAFF. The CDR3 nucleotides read TGCAGCGCTGGAGTTCCGGGCACTGAAGCTTTCTTT.